The subject of this entry is one T cell receptor beta chain. Its antigen is not identified. Profiling relied on immunoSEQ multiplex PCR, and the TCRdb table lists in-frame clones only, not all of them. This sample has 160,000 or so clones, with 88% found just once. Losses at the gene ends were 5 bases for V and 6 bases for J; bases not matched to a gene: 7. The CDR3 has 15 amino acids. The germline CDR1 and CDR2 sequences are SGHNT and YENEEA. This entry comes from a study of cytomegalovirus exposure and HLA in healthy donors. Study observations and caveats: According to a subsequent analysis, TCR clusters identified in the first cohort showed a tendency to co-occur across the 120 or so validation repertoires. Despite most TCR sequences being rare, some public TCRs occurred in many donors.

This sequence was found in a man younger than 35 in good health and CMV-seronegative. Specimen: PBMCs. J is TRBJ2-1 and V is TRBV11-3, with 10 bases that match TRBD1. The CDR3 reads CASSPGQGDLNEQFF. The CDR3 DNA follows: TGTGCCAGCAGCCCTGGACAGGGGGACCTCAATGAGCAGTTCTTC. Full variable domain (outside the CDR3, taken from reference TRBV11-3 and TRBJ2-1): EAGVVQSPRYKIIEKKQPVAFWCNPISGHNTLYWYLQNLGQGPELLIRYENEEAVDDSQLPKDRFSAERLKGVDSTLKIQPAELGDSAVYLCASSPGQGDLNEQFFGPGTRLTVL.